Sequencing of this T cell receptor beta chain was carried out in a study of T cell repertoires in cytomegalovirus infection. Study summary: Based on public TCR beta signatures, there were indications of CMV infection and of a matching HLA type.

Germline V CDR1 and CDR2: SGHVS, FQNEAQ. Losses at the gene ends were 5 bases for V and 2 bases for J; bases not matched to a gene: 8. The CDR3 covers 15 residues. TCRdb redid the calling of the reads with MiXCR, one entry per CDR3 protein. This table has 250,000 to 300,000 distinct CDR3 sequences, roughly an eighth appearing once. General study points: The ex vivo response was dominated by HLA-C-restricted CMV-specific TCR beta clonotypes.

This clonotype came up many times. The target antigen is unknown. The chain has TRBV7-8 and TRBJ2-7, with 8 bases lining up with TRBD2. The TCR was taken from a human donor in good health (CMV status not recorded). Some clones in this sample may be carry-over from other donors' samples. Sequencing input: PBMCs. The CDR3 DNA reads as TGTGCCAGCAGCCTGAGAGGACTAGCTGCCTACGAGCAGTACTTC. As protein: CASSLRGLAAYEQYF.